These T cell receptor beta chains were read from a single sample in a study of graft-versus-host responses after intestinal transplantation. No antigen has been assigned to these receptors. The data were produced by immunoSEQ multiplex PCR, yet TCRdb's version contains in-frame clones alone and is incomplete. The table has about 83,000 clones, roughly nine tenths seen once. Material: unstimulated CD4+ T cells sorted from spleen or lymph node cells, obtained before intestinal transplant. Receptor source: a human donor who received an intestinal transplant. Both conserved end residues are part of each CDR3. Fields, in order: V gene, clone size, D gene, J gene, CDR3 DNA, CDR3 protein. The D gene is left open where the match is weak. Only some rows state a clone size, as once, few, many or a class for expanded clones.

>TRBV4-1|.|.|TRBJ1-2
TGCGCCAGCAGCCAAGACCCAGGGATGAATGGCTACACCTTC
CASSQDPGMNGYTF
>TRBV28|.|TRBD1|TRBJ1-4
TGTGCCAGCAGGGACAGGGTTTCTACTAATGAAAAACTGTTTTTT
CASRDRVSTNEKLFF
>TRBV4-1|once|.|TRBJ1-4
TGCGCCAGCAGCCAAGTGTGGGGGCCTGGGGAAAAACTGTTTTTT
CASSQVWGPGEKLFF
>TRBV19|.|.|TRBJ1-1
TGTGCCAGTAGTATAAGCGCCGGAAGGACTGAAGCTTTCTTT
CASSISAGRTEAFF
>TRBV5-1|.|TRBD2|TRBJ2-7
TGCGCCAGCAGCTTTTCCAGCGGGATTTCCTACGAGCAGTACTTC
CASSFSSGISYEQYF
>TRBV30|.|TRBD1|TRBJ2-7
TGTGCCTGGAGTCCCGGGACAGGGTCACACGAGCAGTACTTC
CAWSPGTGSHEQYF
>TRBV29-1|.|.|TRBJ1-5
TGCAGCGCTGGAGAGCGGGGTAATCAGCCCCAGCATTTT
CSAGERGNQPQHF
>TRBV5-1|.|.|TRBJ1-1
TGCGCCAGCAGCTTGGTCAGGGACACTGAAGCTTTCTTT
CASSLVRDTEAFF
>TRBV11-2|.|TRBD1|TRBJ1-1
TGTGCCAGCAGCCCACCGGACAGGCCGAACACTGAAGCTTTCTTT
CASSPPDRPNTEAFF
>TRBV15|.|.|TRBJ1-5
TGTGCCACCAGCAGAGAAAGGGACACAAGCAATCAGCCCCAGCATTTT
CATSRERDTSNQPQHF
>TRBV5-1|.|TRBD2|TRBJ2-3
TGCGCCAGCAGCCGCCGGGGGACTAGCGGGGGGGCGTCGGATACGCAGTATTTT
CASSRRGTSGGASDTQYF
>TRBV19|.|.|TRBJ2-3
TGTGCCAGTAGTATAGGGAGGGCGGACACAGATACGCAGTATTTT
CASSIGRADTDTQYF